These T cell receptor beta chains were read from a single sample in a study of blood T cell repertoires in COVID-19. The table came from immunoSEQ multiplex PCR; TCRdb's copy has only in-frame clones and leaves some out. The table includes 150,000 to 200,000 clones, around nine tenths detected once. The sequencing sample was made of peripheral blood. Source of these receptors: a man aged 60 to 69 with COVID-19, enrolled during active disease. CDR3s leave out the opening cysteine and the closing phenylalanine or tryptophan. D genes are given only for firm matches. Clone size, where shown, is once, few, many, or a class for clones that have expanded.

TRBD2 TRBJ2-3 once TRBV6-2/TRBV6-3 ASRYNRGLAGSADTQY
TRBD2 TRBJ2-2 . TRBV7-2 ASSLALAGGLGELF
TRBD1 TRBJ1-6 once TRBV3-1/TRBV3-2 ASSPGQGGNSPLH
. TRBJ1-2 . TRBV7-9 ASSLKQGASSRGYT
TRBD2 TRBJ2-5 . TRBV11-2 ASSYRWAGGRGSQETQY
. TRBJ2-1 . TRBV5-6 ASSPQLDSAWEQF
. TRBJ1-5 . TRBV19 ASSRPGSNQPQH
. TRBJ1-2 . TRBV7-9 ASSRGEGGGYT
. TRBJ2-2 . TRBV7-9 ASTGWMDTTNTGELF
TRBD2 TRBJ2-3 . TRBV10-3 AIREREGQSDTQY
. TRBJ1-1 . TRBV5-1 ASSLERQGGRGEGTEAF
TRBD2 TRBJ2-1 . TRBV11-2 ASSLDRTSGEQF
TRBD1 TRBJ1-2 . TRBV5-1 ASSFGYRTGGAGGYT
. TRBJ2-2 . TRBV7-8 ASSQRPWGRVDTGELF
. TRBJ2-7 . TRBV15 ATRRGASYEQY
. TRBJ1-4 . TRBV19 ASKGQGNEKLF
TRBD1 TRBJ1-2 . TRBV6-5 ASSYAGGADGGYT
TRBD1 TRBJ1-3 . TRBV28 ASRDRASGNTIY
TRBD2 TRBJ2-7 . TRBV19 ASSTASGTEYEQY
. TRBJ2-1 . TRBV11-2 ASSFQGSYNEQF
. TRBJ1-2 few TRBV4-1 ASSQEIVAHGYT
TRBD1 TRBJ1-6 . TRBV6-5 ASTLGQGRNSPLH
. TRBJ2-3 . TRBV7-2 ASSLYTIDTQY
. TRBJ2-7 . TRBV4-1 ASSLGGHSPYEQY
. TRBJ1-4 . TRBV30 AWSAGHREKLF
TRBD1 TRBJ1-2 once TRBV2 ASSEAMQGAGYGYT
. TRBJ2-1 . TRBV6-2/TRBV6-3 ASSFTVWNEQF
TRBD1 TRBJ2-2 . TRBV5-1 ASSLATGGIAGELF
. TRBJ2-1 . TRBV6-6 ASSYLLGQGNEQF
TRBD1 TRBJ1-1 . TRBV3-1/TRBV3-2 ASSSTGGPTEAF
. TRBJ2-7 . TRBV29-1 SVASGGGSYEQY
. TRBJ2-3 . TRBV19 ASSRTSMGTDTQY
. TRBJ1-3 . TRBV25-1 ASSDYREGAGNTIY
TRBD1 TRBJ1-3 . TRBV6-6 ASRPFSRTGGNTIY
. TRBJ1-6 . TRBV7-2 ASSLPGLRSPLH
. TRBJ2-7 . TRBV7-2 ASSLASAGATYEQY
TRBD2 TRBJ2-1 . TRBV19 ASKAGLAGGEQF
. TRBJ1-1 . TRBV10-3 AISDHQGGNMNTEAF
TRBD2 TRBJ2-7 . TRBV3-1/TRBV3-2 ASSQGPLAEHGQY
TRBD2 TRBJ2-7 many TRBV27 ASSPLASGRAPYEQY
. TRBJ1-3 . TRBV3-1/TRBV3-2 ASSSGIGQDTIY
. TRBJ2-1 . TRBV5-1 ASRDGDRVSYNEQF
TRBD1 TRBJ1-1 . TRBV7-2 ASSLGQGASTEAF
TRBD1 TRBJ1-1 . TRBV6-2/TRBV6-3 ASSYPRLDARGILVYEAF
. TRBJ1-1 . TRBV29-1 SVISLNTEAF